This is a list of T cell receptor beta chains from one sample in a study of T cell responses to AZD1222 COVID-19 vaccine. Produced via immunoSEQ multiplex PCR; TCRdb's table is partial and in-frame only. The sample comprises about 140,000 clones, about 92% of which are singletons, and about 3% rests with the top ten. The starting material was peripheral blood, obtained on day 0 of AZD1222 vaccination. These receptors were obtained from an adult in good health. Each CDR3 is given with its conserved first and last residue. Fields, in order: J gene, D gene, clone size, V gene, CDR3 DNA, CDR3 protein. The D gene is left open where the match is weak. Not all rows give a size; the values are once, few, many and, for expanded clones, a class.

>TRBJ1-1|-|-|TRBV28
TGTGCCAGCAGTTTATCCCCCCTAGGGATGAACACTGAAGCTTTCTTT
CASSLSPLGMNTEAFF
>TRBJ2-7|-|-|TRBV2
TGTGCCAGCGGAAGAGACAGAGCCTACGAGCAGTACTTC
CASGRDRAYEQYF
>TRBJ1-5|TRBD1|-|TRBV5-1
TGCGCCAGCAGCTTGAGTGCAGGGGGCGGTCAGCCCCAGCATTTT
CASSLSAGGGQPQHF
>TRBJ1-1|-|-|TRBV3-1/TRBV3-2
TGTGCCAGCAGCGAAGTCACGAACACTGAAGCTTTCTTT
CASSEVTNTEAFF
>TRBJ1-5|-|-|TRBV11-2
TGTGCCAGCAGCTTCGGGGGGCAGCCCCAGCATTTT
CASSFGGQPQHF
>TRBJ2-7|-|-|TRBV4-2
TGTGCCAGCAGCCAAGGTCCGGGGGAAAGATCCTACGAGCAGTACTTC
CASSQGPGERSYEQYF
>TRBJ1-4|-|-|TRBV6-2/TRBV6-3
TGTGCCAGCAGTTACCCGTCACCCTTGGGAAGCCATAATGAAAAACTGTTTTTT
CASSYPSPLGSHNEKLFF
>TRBJ1-3|-|-|TRBV3-1/TRBV3-2
TGTGCCAGCAGCCCCAGGCGGGGGGCGGGAAACACCATATATTTT
CASSPRRGAGNTIYF
>TRBJ1-4|-|-|TRBV4-1
TGCGCCAGCAGTGGGGCCGTTCCCTCGGGGGAAAAACTGTTTTTT
CASSGAVPSGEKLFF
>TRBJ1-1|-|-|TRBV7-2
TGTGCCAGCAGTCTCCGACAGGCCTTTAATGAAGCTTTCTTT
CASSLRQAFNEAFF
>TRBJ1-2|-|-|TRBV12-5
TGTGCTAGTGCACCTCCGGGGACCTCCAGATATGGCTACACCTTC
CASAPPGTSRYGYTF
>TRBJ2-7|TRBD2|-|TRBV27
TGTGCCAGCGGAATCCTAGGACTAGCGGGAGGGGAGTCCTACGAGCAGTACTTC
CASGILGLAGGESYEQYF
>TRBJ2-5|-|-|TRBV30
TGTGCCTGGACCCGACAACCGAGTTCAGGAGAGACCCAGTACTTC
CAWTRQPSSGETQYF
>TRBJ2-1|TRBD2|-|TRBV27
TGTGCCAGCAGTTTAGCGGGAGGGCCGAGAAATGAGCAGTTCTTC
CASSLAGGPRNEQFF
>TRBJ2-3|TRBD2|-|TRBV7-2
TGTGCCAGCAGCGCTAGCGGCTCTAGCACAGATACGCAGTATTTT
CASSASGSSTDTQYF
>TRBJ2-3|-|-|TRBV6-5
TGTGCCAGCAGTTACGGCTCTGGAGGCCCAGATACGCAGTATTTT
CASSYGSGGPDTQYF
>TRBJ1-3|-|few|TRBV11-2
TGTGCCAGCAGCCGTCCACTGGTTAGCTCTGGAAACACCATATATTTT
CASSRPLVSSGNTIYF
>TRBJ2-4|-|once|TRBV27
TGTGCCAGCAGTTCCCCCGGGAGCTTTTTAAACATTCAGTACTTC
CASSSPGSFLNIQYF
>TRBJ1-1|-|-|TRBV15
TGTGCCACCAGCGCCGGGACTGAGAACACTGAAGCTTTCTTT
CATSAGTENTEAFF
>TRBJ2-1|TRBD1|-|TRBV7-2
TGTGCCAGCAGCTTGACGGACAGGGTTAATGAGCAGTTCTTC
CASSLTDRVNEQFF
>TRBJ2-7|-|-|TRBV10-3
TGTGCCACCTCCCCCCGACTAGTCCCCTACGAGCAGTACTTC
CATSPRLVPYEQYF
>TRBJ2-1|-|-|TRBV5-1
TGCGCCAGCAGCTTCGGCAGGGAACGCAATGAGCAGTTCTTC
CASSFGRERNEQFF
>TRBJ1-5|-|-|TRBV4-1
TGCGCCAGCAGCCAAGGCAGGGAGAACCAGCCCCAGCATTTT
CASSQGRENQPQHF
>TRBJ1-2|-|-|TRBV4-3
TGCGCCAGCAGCCAGGACTCGATGGTAACCTATGGCTACACCTTC
CASSQDSMVTYGYTF